A selection of T cell receptor beta chains follows, all from one sample in a study of cytomegalovirus exposure and HLA in healthy donors. Libraries were prepared by immunoSEQ multiplex PCR; TCRdb keeps only in-frame clonotypes and omits some of them. The sample includes under 200,000 clones, about four fifths of them seen just once. Sequencing input: PBMCs. These receptors all stem from a woman in her twenties or thirties in good health and CMV-seropositive. CDR3s leave out the opening cysteine and the closing phenylalanine or tryptophan. Each record gives: clone size, V gene, CDR3 length, J gene, CDR3 protein. The size entry is marked missing in some rows and otherwise reads once, few, many or a size class.

-	TRBV28	13	TRBJ1-5	ASSFSGRGTQPQH
-	TRBV19	12	TRBJ2-7	ASNSDRGTYEQY
few	TRBV5-1	12	TRBJ2-7	ASSLDTATYEQY
-	TRBV28	12	TRBJ1-3	ASSSPLSGNTIY
-	TRBV4-3	17	TRBJ2-2	ASSQEGSGLATNTGELF
few	TRBV10-1	16	TRBJ1-5	ARNSGTRYGRCNQPQH
-	TRBV5-1	14	TRBJ2-7	ASSVGGLPQAYEQY
-	TRBV5-6	15	TRBJ1-4	ASSQTGEVAANEKLF
-	TRBV19	15	TRBJ1-6	ASSIYSSQGEFSPLH
-	TRBV29-1	11	TRBJ1-2	SVDPGGYYGYT
-	TRBV2	12	TRBJ2-3	ASSPGLASDTQY
-	TRBV11-2	15	TRBJ2-7	ASRHPTYKGHHYEQY
-	TRBV7-9	14	TRBJ2-5	ASSPRDRGRQETQY
few	TRBV4-3	13	TRBJ1-3	ASSHRLGPGNTIY
-	TRBV11-2	13	TRBJ2-7	ASRSFQGLPYEQY
-	TRBV21-1	11	TRBJ1-6	ASPGGANSPLH
-	TRBV5-6	15	TRBJ1-4	ASSFRIGQPLNEKLF
few	TRBV28	12	TRBJ2-7	ASSLSDNSYEQY
-	TRBV11-2	13	TRBJ1-1	ASSRLGRGNTEAF
-	TRBV5-1	15	TRBJ1-2	ASSLGETDSINYGYT
-	TRBV6-5	10	TRBJ2-7	ASSSTSREQY
-	TRBV2	10	TRBJ2-7	ASNTAPYEQY
-	TRBV6-5	13	TRBJ2-3	ASQYRGGVPDTQY
-	TRBV28	14	TRBJ1-6	ASSGIQGAFNSPLH
-	TRBV7-3	12	TRBJ2-7	ASSYSGGAGEQY
-	TRBV2	14	TRBJ2-5	ASSEAPGGTTETQY
few	TRBV7-9	11	TRBJ2-2	ASSRTAGVELF
-	TRBV6-5	13	TRBJ2-1	ASSYGRETYNEQF
-	TRBV7-9	12	TRBJ2-3	ASTQTQGGDTQY
-	TRBV5-1	12	TRBJ2-7	ASSSSTGSYEQY
-	TRBV4-3	14	TRBJ2-3	ASSQDHRGGTDTQY
once	TRBV7-8	14	TRBJ1-1	ASSPWTGRTVEEAF
-	TRBV5-4	14	TRBJ1-1	ASSLAGQGAATEAF
once	TRBV4-1	15	TRBJ2-1	ASSQDLEAFEKNEQF
-	TRBV5-1	13	TRBJ1-4	ASSLTGGTNEKLF
-	TRBV14	11	TRBJ1-2	ASSQGQGYGYT
-	TRBV21-1	13	TRBJ1-5	ASSKEGGGGVPQH
once	TRBV7-8	13	TRBJ2-3	ASSYRTGYTDTQY
-	TRBV15	11	TRBJ1-4	ATRSQVNEKLF
-	TRBV4-1	16	TRBJ1-2	ASSQVMGVEGARYGYT
-	TRBV10-3	13	TRBJ1-5	AISASGGLNQPQH
-	TRBV4-1	14	TRBJ2-2	ATQEGIFGNTGELF
-	TRBV28	13	TRBJ1-1	ASSLTSGLNTEAF
-	TRBV7-3	12	TRBJ2-2	ASRPSRDTGELF
-	TRBV9	12	TRBJ1-1	ASSVHSLNTEAF
-	TRBV29-1	12	TRBJ2-3	SAITPGGTDTQY
-	TRBV5-8	13	TRBJ2-4	ASSSLISYLNIQY
-	TRBV4-2	13	TRBJ1-2	ASSQGQGLGYGYT
-	TRBV6-6	12	TRBJ1-6	ASSIGDRGSPLH